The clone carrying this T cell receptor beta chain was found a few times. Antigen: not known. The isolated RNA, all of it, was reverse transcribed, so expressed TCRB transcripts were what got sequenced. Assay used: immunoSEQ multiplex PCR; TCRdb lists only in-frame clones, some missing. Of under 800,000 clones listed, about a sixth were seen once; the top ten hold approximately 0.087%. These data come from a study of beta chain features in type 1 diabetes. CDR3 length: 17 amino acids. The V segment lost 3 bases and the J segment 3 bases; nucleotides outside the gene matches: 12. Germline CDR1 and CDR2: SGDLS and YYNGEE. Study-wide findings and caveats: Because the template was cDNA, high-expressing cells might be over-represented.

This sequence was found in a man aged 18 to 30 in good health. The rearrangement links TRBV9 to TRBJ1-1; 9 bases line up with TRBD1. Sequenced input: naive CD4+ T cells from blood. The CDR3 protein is CASSARTGVVPDTEAFF. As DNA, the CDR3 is TGTGCCAGCAGCGCAAGGACAGGGGTGGTTCCGGACACTGAAGCTTTCTTT.